What follows describes a single TCR beta chain. This clonotype was observed a handful of times. The antigen it binds to is not known. The sample holds no much larger clone one base away, and base qualities are not on file. This sample is drawn from a study of response to subunit inactivated influenza vaccine listed by TCRdb under 2018. With regard to the full study: The study used deep quantitative T cell receptor repertoire profiling to track responses to a trivalent subunit inactivated influenza vaccine.

General conclusions and limits of the study: According to the authors, only a limited number of new T cells may be recruited by each seasonal influenza vaccination.

Unmatched junction bases come to 12, with V trimmed by 4 bases and J by 3 bases. From cysteine to phenylalanine, the CDR3 is 16 amino acids long. Just the 48-base CDR3 DNA is kept, in frame starting at base 1. Per the germline V gene, MDHEN is the CDR1 and SYDVKM is the CDR2. Library preparation was by RT-PCR. Sequencer: Illumina HiSeq 2500. The raw public data were reprocessed by TCRdb itself: fastp quality trimming at Q25, MiXCR clonotype calling, in-frame beta chains only. Here each entry gathers all rows of one CDR3 protein and keeps the most common genes and DNA. For this sample the table gives approximately 520,000 distinct CDR3 sequences, of which about 25% were detected only once. Of the sample, around 2% falls within the top ten clones.

This sequence was found in a man between 45 and 60 years old who received an inactivated influenza vaccine. Donor details come from another sample of the same person, matched by shared clones. The chain couples TRBV28 to TRBJ2-7, with 7 bases aligning to TRBD1. The sample here was CD4+ T cells sorted from PBMCs, taken more than 4 days after vaccination. The nucleotide sequence is TGTGCCAGCAGTTCTTCCCTCCGAGACAGGGTCTACGAGCAGTACTTC. Its translation is CASSSSLRDRVYEQYF.